The next 7 T cell receptor beta chains were all read from a single sample in a study of shared clonotypes between healthy human individuals. Sequenced by immunoSEQ multiplex PCR; TCRdb stores in-frame clones only, minus some. The table has some 700,000 clones, less than 95% seen once. The specimen sequenced was memory CD8+ T cells from PBMCs. Subset meaning: CD45RO+ cells pooled with CCR7-negative TemRA cells. The source of these receptors is a man aged 18 to 30 in good health. Some clones in this sample may be carry-over from other donors' samples.

This clone was counted between two and nine times. V and J are TRBV12-5 and TRBJ1-2, with D perhaps matching TRBD1 (6 bases). From germline, CDR1 is LGHNT and CDR2 FRNRAP. V lost 1 base and J lost 4, with 10 bases in between. This CDR3 spans 14 amino acids. The CDR3 DNA is TGTGCTAGTGGTTTGGCCGGGACAAGCTATGGCTACACCTTC. Protein sequence: CASGLAGTSYGYTF.

The rearrangement joins TRBV19 to TRBJ1-1, with TRBD1 as a possible D gene (5 bases). V gave up 4 bases and J gave up 0 bases, with 15 bases separating them. Germline V gene lookup returns CDR1 LNHDA and CDR2 SQIVND (reference sequence). The CDR3 sequence is 16 residues long. Here the CDR3 reads CASSTTPGPLNTEAFF. CDR3 in DNA: TGTGCCAGTAGTACCACTCCGGGACCATTGAACACTGAAGCTTTCTTT.

DNA for the CDR3: TGTGCCAGTCGGGGAAGGGGAATAGCAAACACTGAAGCTTTCTTT. Translated, it gives CASRGRGIANTEAFF. The chain joins TRBV6-5 to TRBJ1-1, with D perhaps TRBD1 (5 bases). The CDR3 runs 15 residues. V was pared by 9 bases and J by 2 bases, with 19 bases between. CDR1 and CDR2 from the germline V gene are MNHEY and SVGAGI.

The chain couples TRBV6-4 to TRBJ2-3; TRBD1 matches 7 bases. The CDR3 length is 15 residues. V was clipped by 0 bases and J by 4 bases; unmatched bases: 4. CDR1 and CDR2 (germline): MRHNA, SNTAGT. CDR3 sequence reads: CASSDSRQGADTQYF. In DNA, the CDR3 is TGTGCCAGCAGTGACTCGCGACAGGGCGCAGATACGCAGTATTTT.

The V call is TRBV6-5, the J call TRBJ2-7; weak D call: TRBD1 (6 bases). The CDR3 loop spans 16 amino acids. Trimming pared 2 bases from V and 1 base from J, leaving 15 bases between. Germline lookup yields CDR1 MNHEY and CDR2 SVGAGI. CDR3 amino acids: CASSYAVGQSSYEQYF. The CDR3 DNA reads as TGTGCCAGCAGTTACGCCGTAGGACAGTCTTCCTACGAGCAGTACTTC.

Turning to this clone: This same CDR3 is encoded by further DNA sequences in the sample. This chain connects TRBV7-2 to TRBJ2-6, with 10 bases matching TRBD1. Germline CDR1 is SGHTA and CDR2 is FQGNSA. The CDR3 loop spans 17 amino acids. Unmatched junction bases numbered 7, after V lost 4 bases and J lost 4 bases. In DNA form, the CDR3 reads TGTGCCAGCAGCTCCCGGGACAGGGGTTCAGGGGCCAACGTCCTGACTTTC. Protein sequence: CASSSRDRGSGANVLTF. Full variable domain (missing parts from reference TRBV7-2 and TRBJ2-6): GAGVSQSPSNKVTEKGKDVELRCDPISGHTALYWYRQSLGQGLEFLIYFQGNSAPDKSGLPSDRFSAERTGGSVSTLTIQRTQQEDSAVYLCASSSRDRGSGANVLTFGAGSRLTVL.

The chain joins TRBV9 to TRBJ1-2; maybe TRBD1 (6 bases). Germline CDR1 reads SGDLS; CDR2 reads YYNGEE. The CDR3 extends over 16 amino acids. With 3 bases removed from V and 0 bases from J, the gap between germline ends came to 15 bases. The DNA for the CDR3 is TGTGCCAGCAGCGACGCCCCCCGGACAGCTAACTATGGCTACACCTTC. Amino acid sequence: CASSDAPRTANYGYTF.